These T cell receptor beta chains were read from a single sample in a study of chronic HIV infection and antiretroviral therapy. TCRdb redid the calling of the 5' RACE reads with MiXCR, one entry per CDR3 protein. The sample lists tens of thousands of distinct CDR3 sequences; 8.2% were seen once. The sequenced sample was peripheral blood. The receptors were gathered from an adult who had HIV and had not received antiretroviral therapy, or was an uninfected healthy control (not recorded which). CDR3s leave out the opening cysteine and the closing phenylalanine or tryptophan. Each record gives: CDR3 length, clone size, V gene, J gene, CDR3 protein. Rows give clone size only sometimes, using once, few, many, or a class for an expanded clone.

len: 14
abundance: many
v_gene: TRBV7-9
j_gene: TRBJ2-1
CDR3aa: ASSLEAYSGWGEQF

len: 13
abundance: few
v_gene: TRBV9
j_gene: TRBJ1-6
CDR3aa: ASSVEGGRGSPLH

len: 11
abundance: many
v_gene: TRBV29-1
j_gene: TRBJ1-5
CDR3aa: SVRFQANQPQH

len: 11
abundance: NA
v_gene: TRBV29-1
j_gene: TRBJ2-3
CDR3aa: SVLDRAADTQY

len: 14
abundance: few
v_gene: TRBV2
j_gene: TRBJ2-1
CDR3aa: ASSRLAGGSYNEQF

len: 11
abundance: NA
v_gene: TRBV29-1
j_gene: TRBJ1-2
CDR3aa: SVRDIANYGYT

len: 14
abundance: few
v_gene: TRBV9
j_gene: TRBJ2-3
CDR3aa: ASSPVGGASTDTQY

len: 15
abundance: few
v_gene: TRBV5-6
j_gene: TRBJ2-2
CDR3aa: ASSPDVAGLDTGELF

len: 15
abundance: few
v_gene: TRBV4-1
j_gene: TRBJ1-5
CDR3aa: ASSQKRGQGVDQPQH

len: 12
abundance: many
v_gene: TRBV7-2
j_gene: TRBJ1-5
CDR3aa: ASSLVGLDQPQH

len: 13
abundance: NA
v_gene: TRBV28
j_gene: TRBJ1-6
CDR3aa: ASTQGASYNSPLH

len: 11
abundance: NA
v_gene: TRBV2
j_gene: TRBJ2-7
CDR3aa: ASVAGLRYEQY

len: 13
abundance: NA
v_gene: TRBV28
j_gene: TRBJ1-1
CDR3aa: ASSLRGGGKTEAF

len: 13
abundance: many
v_gene: TRBV10-3
j_gene: TRBJ2-7
CDR3aa: AISESRRGVYEQY

len: 15
abundance: many
v_gene: TRBV6-6
j_gene: TRBJ2-2
CDR3aa: ASSYLYSGQRTGELF

len: 11
abundance: many
v_gene: TRBV2
j_gene: TRBJ2-3
CDR3aa: ASFLAGADTQY

len: 12
abundance: NA
v_gene: TRBV29-1
j_gene: TRBJ2-2
CDR3aa: SGRTSGGTGELF

len: 19
abundance: NA
v_gene: TRBV3-1
j_gene: TRBJ1-1
CDR3aa: ASSQEWVKPGQVLGGTEAF

len: 8
abundance: many
v_gene: TRBV20-1
j_gene: TRBJ2-7
CDR3aa: SAITDEQY

len: 15
abundance: many
v_gene: TRBV28
j_gene: TRBJ2-7
CDR3aa: ASSLAFLQGPHYEQY

len: 13
abundance: many
v_gene: TRBV2
j_gene: TRBJ2-7
CDR3aa: ASSAIPDGTYEQY

len: 11
abundance: many
v_gene: TRBV6-1
j_gene: TRBJ2-1
CDR3aa: ASQGGPYNEQF

len: 12
abundance: medium-sized
v_gene: TRBV6-4
j_gene: TRBJ2-6
CDR3aa: ASSDNSGANVLT

len: 14
abundance: NA
v_gene: TRBV5-1
j_gene: TRBJ1-1
CDR3aa: ASSSGQTLRNTEAF

len: 13
abundance: NA
v_gene: TRBV29-1
j_gene: TRBJ2-1
CDR3aa: SVEDGGASVDEQF

len: 13
abundance: many
v_gene: TRBV4-3
j_gene: TRBJ2-1
CDR3aa: ASSQEERGYNEQF

len: 13
abundance: few
v_gene: TRBV2
j_gene: TRBJ1-1
CDR3aa: ASKVFGGAGTEAF

len: 10
abundance: many
v_gene: TRBV12-3/TRBV12-4
j_gene: TRBJ1-1
CDR3aa: ATKQGPTEAF

len: 10
abundance: many
v_gene: TRBV6-5
j_gene: TRBJ2-2
CDR3aa: AVNRGPGELF

len: 15
abundance: many
v_gene: TRBV6-2/TRBV6-3
j_gene: TRBJ2-3
CDR3aa: ASSGGLAGPYTDTQY

len: 12
abundance: many
v_gene: TRBV20-1
j_gene: TRBJ2-7
CDR3aa: SARIAEVVYEQY

len: 12
abundance: few
v_gene: TRBV20-1
j_gene: TRBJ2-5
CDR3aa: SARDDGGSETQY

len: 14
abundance: many
v_gene: TRBV2
j_gene: TRBJ1-4
CDR3aa: ASSEGVTATNEKLF

len: 13
abundance: many
v_gene: TRBV6-2/TRBV6-3
j_gene: TRBJ2-6
CDR3aa: ASSYLLSGANVLT

len: 11
abundance: few
v_gene: TRBV20-1
j_gene: TRBJ2-1
CDR3aa: SAGLAGHNEQF

len: 12
abundance: few
v_gene: TRBV12-3/TRBV12-4
j_gene: TRBJ1-5
CDR3aa: ASAGVGGIKPQH

len: 14
abundance: many
v_gene: TRBV28
j_gene: TRBJ2-7
CDR3aa: ASSLEQGKGAYEQY

len: 16
abundance: few
v_gene: TRBV12-3/TRBV12-4
j_gene: TRBJ1-5
CDR3aa: ASEFLLGDWDSNQPQH

len: 11
abundance: many
v_gene: TRBV5-6
j_gene: TRBJ2-7
CDR3aa: ASSSTRVDEQY

len: 12
abundance: few
v_gene: TRBV28
j_gene: TRBJ2-5
CDR3aa: AIQRDRGPETQY

len: 15
abundance: few
v_gene: TRBV7-9
j_gene: TRBJ2-2
CDR3aa: ASSPRGGLSEGGELF

len: 11
abundance: medium-sized
v_gene: TRBV29-1
j_gene: TRBJ2-1
CDR3aa: SVPGQGANEQF

len: 12
abundance: many
v_gene: TRBV29-1
j_gene: TRBJ2-1
CDR3aa: SVEVAGEVNEQF

len: 14
abundance: many
v_gene: TRBV2
j_gene: TRBJ1-5
CDR3aa: ASSAYGVHNNQPQH

len: 15
abundance: few
v_gene: TRBV10-3
j_gene: TRBJ1-5
CDR3aa: AISESMDRGSNQPQH

len: 12
abundance: many
v_gene: TRBV28
j_gene: TRBJ2-7
CDR3aa: ASRRTGATYEQY

len: 12
abundance: few
v_gene: TRBV7-9
j_gene: TRBJ1-2
CDR3aa: ASSSTTGSYGYT

len: 11
abundance: many
v_gene: TRBV20-1
j_gene: TRBJ1-5
CDR3aa: SARGSGSRPQH

len: 11
abundance: NA
v_gene: TRBV6-2/TRBV6-3
j_gene: TRBJ2-5
CDR3aa: ASSYETQETQY

len: 9
abundance: once
v_gene: TRBV20-1
j_gene: TRBJ1-1
CDR3aa: SAREQGSTF

len: 10
abundance: few
v_gene: TRBV29-1
j_gene: TRBJ1-3
CDR3aa: SPGRSGNTIY

len: 12
abundance: many
v_gene: TRBV29-1
j_gene: TRBJ2-1
CDR3aa: SVERDRDHNEQF

len: 14
abundance: many
v_gene: TRBV5-6
j_gene: TRBJ2-5
CDR3aa: ASSSEGLAAQETQY

len: 12
abundance: few
v_gene: TRBV4-1
j_gene: TRBJ1-2
CDR3aa: ASSQDVRGYGYT